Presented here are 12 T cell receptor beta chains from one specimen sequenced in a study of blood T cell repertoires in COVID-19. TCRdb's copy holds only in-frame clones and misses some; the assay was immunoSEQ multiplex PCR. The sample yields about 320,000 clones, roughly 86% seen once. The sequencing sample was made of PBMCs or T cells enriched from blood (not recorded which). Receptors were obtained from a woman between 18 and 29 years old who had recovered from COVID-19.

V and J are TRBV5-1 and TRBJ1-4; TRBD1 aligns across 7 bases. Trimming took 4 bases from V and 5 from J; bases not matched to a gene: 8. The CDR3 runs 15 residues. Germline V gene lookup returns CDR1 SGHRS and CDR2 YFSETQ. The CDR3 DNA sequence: TGCGCCAGCAGCCCCAGGGACAGCGGGAATGAAAAACTGTTTTTT. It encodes CASSPRDSGNEKLFF.

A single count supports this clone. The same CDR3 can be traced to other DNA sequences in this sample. CDR3 DNA: TGCAGCGTTGAATCAGTCGGGTCGTACGAGCAGTACTTC. This sequence encodes CSVESVGSYEQYF. V gene TRBV29-1 combines with J gene TRBJ2-7, with D unclear. V was clipped by 2 bases and J by 4 bases, with 12 bases between them. CDR1 and CDR2 (germline): SQVTM, ANQGSEA. This CDR3 is 13 amino acids long.

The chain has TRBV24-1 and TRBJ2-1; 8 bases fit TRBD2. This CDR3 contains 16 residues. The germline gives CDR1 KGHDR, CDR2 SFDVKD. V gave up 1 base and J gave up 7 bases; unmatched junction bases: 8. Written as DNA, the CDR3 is TGTGCCACCAGTGATTTCGGGCTAGCGGGCGTAAATGAGCAGTTCTTC. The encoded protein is CATSDFGLAGVNEQFF.

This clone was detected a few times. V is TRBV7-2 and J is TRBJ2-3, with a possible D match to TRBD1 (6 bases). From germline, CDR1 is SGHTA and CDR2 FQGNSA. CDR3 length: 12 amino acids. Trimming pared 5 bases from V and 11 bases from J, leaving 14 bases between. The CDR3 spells CASSPGMDRQYF. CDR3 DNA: TGTGCCAGCAGCCCTGGGATGGACAGGCAGTATTTT. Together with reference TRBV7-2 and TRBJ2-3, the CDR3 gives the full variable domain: GAGVSQSPSNKVTEKGKDVELRCDPISGHTALYWYRQSLGQGLEFLIYFQGNSAPDKSGLPSDRFSAERTGGSVSTLTIQRTQQEDSAVYLCASSPGMDRQYFGPGTRLTVL.

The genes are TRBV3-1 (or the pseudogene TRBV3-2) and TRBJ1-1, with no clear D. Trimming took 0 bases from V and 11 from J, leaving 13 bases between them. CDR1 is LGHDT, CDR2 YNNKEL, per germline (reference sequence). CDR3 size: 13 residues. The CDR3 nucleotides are TGTGCCAGCAGCCAAGATAGCCCCAGCGGCGCTTTCTTT. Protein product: CASSQDSPSGAFF.

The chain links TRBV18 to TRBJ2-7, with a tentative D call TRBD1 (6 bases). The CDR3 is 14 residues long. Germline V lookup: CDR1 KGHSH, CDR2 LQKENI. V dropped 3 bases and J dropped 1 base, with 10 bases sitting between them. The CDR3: CASSPTGSSYEQYF. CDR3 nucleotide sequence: TGTGCCAGCTCACCCACAGGGAGTTCCTACGAGCAGTACTTC.

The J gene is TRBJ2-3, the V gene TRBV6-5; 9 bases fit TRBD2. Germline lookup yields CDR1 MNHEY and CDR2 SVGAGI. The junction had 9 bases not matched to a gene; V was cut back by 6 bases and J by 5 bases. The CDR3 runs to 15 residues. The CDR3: CASRSTSGSRDTQYF. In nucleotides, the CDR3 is TGTGCCAGCAGATCAACTAGCGGGTCCCGAGATACGCAGTATTTT.

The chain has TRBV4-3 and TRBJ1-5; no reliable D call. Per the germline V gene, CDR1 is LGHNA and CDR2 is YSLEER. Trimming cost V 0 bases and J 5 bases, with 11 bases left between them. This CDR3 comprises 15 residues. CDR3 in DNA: TGCGCCAGCAGCCAAGATAGTGCGAGCTATCAGCCCCAGCATTTT. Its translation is CASSQDSASYQPQHF.

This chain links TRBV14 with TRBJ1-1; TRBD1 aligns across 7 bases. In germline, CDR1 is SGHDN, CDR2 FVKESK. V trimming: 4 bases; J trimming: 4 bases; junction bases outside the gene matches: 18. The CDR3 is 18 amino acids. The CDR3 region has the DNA TGTGCCAGCAGCCCGTTATTCGGACAGGCGGGCTGGGGCACTGAAGCTTTCTTT. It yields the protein CASSPLFGQAGWGTEAFF.

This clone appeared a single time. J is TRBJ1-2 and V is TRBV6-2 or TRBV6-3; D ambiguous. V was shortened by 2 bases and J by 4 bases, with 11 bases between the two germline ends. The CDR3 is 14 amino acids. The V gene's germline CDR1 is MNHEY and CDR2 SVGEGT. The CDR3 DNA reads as TGTGCCAGCAGTTACCCCCCCAGGTCCTATGGCTACACCTTC. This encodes CASSYPPRSYGYTF.

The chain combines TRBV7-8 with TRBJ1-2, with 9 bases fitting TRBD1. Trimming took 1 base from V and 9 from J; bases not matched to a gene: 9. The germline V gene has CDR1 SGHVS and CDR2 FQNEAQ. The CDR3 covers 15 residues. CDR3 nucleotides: TGTGCCAGCAGCTTAGAGTGGACAGGGGCTGATAGCTACACCTTC. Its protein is CASSLEWTGADSYTF.

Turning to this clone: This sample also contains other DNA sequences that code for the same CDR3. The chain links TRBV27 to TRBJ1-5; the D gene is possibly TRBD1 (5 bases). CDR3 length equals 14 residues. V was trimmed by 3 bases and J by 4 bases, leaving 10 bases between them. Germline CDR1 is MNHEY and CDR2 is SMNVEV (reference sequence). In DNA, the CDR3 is TGTGCCAGCAGTTTGGTTGGGGGGAATCAGCCCCAGCATTTT. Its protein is CASSLVGGNQPQHF.